The 19 T cell receptor beta chains reported below all come from one sample, sequenced in a study of cytomegalovirus exposure and HLA in healthy donors. PCR primers comprised 60 Vbeta and 13 Jbeta primers. Some clones are missing from TCRdb's copy, which holds only in-frame ones; the method was immunoSEQ multiplex PCR. The repertoire holds 110,000 to 150,000 clones, with approximately 71% as singletons. The specimen sequenced was PBMCs. These receptors came from a man aged 35-49 years in good health and CMV-seronegative.

Concerning this clone itself: In the same sample, other DNA sequences code for this CDR3. V usage is TRBV5-1 and J usage is TRBJ1-1; 7 bases are a match to TRBD1. Per germline, CDR1 SGHRS and CDR2 YFSETQ. After removal of 4 bases from V and 0 bases from J, the junction contained 6 bases not matched to a gene. The CDR3 sequence is 15 residues long. The CDR3 sequence is CASSRDSNMNTEAFF. The DNA for the CDR3 is TGCGCCAGCAGCCGGGACAGCAACATGAACACTGAAGCTTTCTTT.

This clone was observed once. The J gene is TRBJ1-5, the V gene TRBV19; 10 positions agree with TRBD1. Germline CDR1 LNHDA, CDR2 SQIVND (reference sequence). The CDR3 totals 15 residues. Trimming took 5 bases from V and 9 from J; bases not matched to a gene: 10. CDR3: CASSDPGQGLRPQHF. CDR3 in DNA: TGTGCCAGTAGTGATCCGGGACAGGGGTTAAGGCCCCAGCATTTT.

V and J are TRBV27 and TRBJ1-1, with D perhaps matching TRBD1 (5 bases). This CDR3 comprises 13 residues. Germline V gene sequence: CDR1 MNHEY, CDR2 SMNVEV (reference sequence). With 5 bases removed from V and 5 bases from J, the gap between germline ends came to 12 bases. CDR3 protein: CASSIGRGTEAFF. The DNA for the CDR3 is TGTGCCAGCAGTATAGGAAGGGGAACTGAAGCTTTCTTT.

The genes are TRBV6-5 and TRBJ1-2; a possible D gene is TRBD1 (5 bases). With 8 bases removed from V and 3 bases from J, the gap between germline ends came to 16 bases. Germline loops: CDR1 MNHEY, CDR2 SVGAGI. The CDR3 is 14 residues long. CDR3 bases: TGTGCCAGCGCCGCAAGGGGAGGGGACTATGGCTACACCTTC. It yields the protein CASAARGGDYGYTF.

The CDR3 nucleotides read TGTGCCATCAGTGAGTCGGGGCTAGCGGGAAAAGAGCAGTACTTC. This gives the protein CAISESGLAGKEQYF. The chain combines TRBV10-3 with TRBJ2-5; 9 nucleotides agree with TRBD2. CDR3 length: 15 residues. Germline CDR1 is ENHRY and CDR2 is SYGVKD. The V segment lost 0 bases and the J segment 11 bases; nucleotides outside the gene matches: 10.

The chain recombines TRBV5-1 with TRBJ2-1, with 8 nucleotides matching TRBD1. V was clipped by 9 bases and J by 4 bases; unmatched bases: 9. Germline V gene sequence: CDR1 SGHRS, CDR2 YFSETQ. The CDR3 extends over 14 amino acids. DNA for the CDR3: TGCGCCACTTCCGGGACAGGAGTATACAATGAGCAGTTCTTC. Its protein product is CATSGTGVYNEQFF.

The V and J genes are TRBV29-1 and TRBJ2-7; 9 nucleotides agree with TRBD2. The CDR3 is made up of 12 amino acids. Germline CDR1 and CDR2: SQVTM and ANQGSEA. Trimming took 7 bases from V and 1 from J; bases not matched to a gene: 2. The CDR3 DNA reads TGCAGCGCTGCGGGGGGGTCCTACGAGCAGTACTTC. Translation: CSAAGGSYEQYF.

The genes are TRBV4-2 and TRBJ2-4, with 8 positions matching TRBD2. From germline, CDR1 is LGHNA and CDR2 YNFKEQ. This CDR3 spans 17 amino acids. Losses at the gene ends were 0 bases for V and 7 bases for J; bases not matched to a gene: 11. CDR3 in amino acids: CASSQDVTGTGGNIQYF. CDR3 DNA: TGTGCCAGCAGCCAAGATGTAACGGGAACGGGGGGGAACATTCAGTACTTC.

CDR3 loop: CASSLLNQPQHF. CDR3 bases: TGTGCCAGCAGCTTGTTAAATCAGCCCCAGCATTTT. The chain links TRBV7-2 to TRBJ1-5; D is unresolved. This CDR3 is built from 12 residues. The V end was cut by 3 bases, the J end by 4 bases, with 4 bases between. CDR1 SGHTA and CDR2 FQGNSA come from the germline V gene.

The genes are TRBV15 and TRBJ2-1; 9 bases are shared with TRBD1. CDR3 length: 15 residues. The J segment lost 10 bases and the V segment lost 2 bases, leaving 9 bases of the junction unmatched. The germline gives CDR1 LNHNV, CDR2 YYDKDF (reference sequence). In DNA form, the CDR3 reads TGTGCCACCAGCAGATTACCGGGACAGGGTTCAGAGCAGTTCTTC. This translates into CATSRLPGQGSEQFF.

This clone was seen a few times. The gene calls are TRBV9 and TRBJ2-3, with 7 bases lining up with TRBD2. This CDR3 is built from 16 residues. In germline, CDR1 is SGDLS, CDR2 YYNGEE. V was pared by 2 bases and J by 1 base, with 7 bases of the junction left unmatched. Written as DNA, the CDR3 is TGTGCCAGCAGCGTTGACCAGCGGGGAGGCACAGATACGCAGTATTTT. Translation: CASSVDQRGGTDTQYF.

The rearrangement joins TRBV25-1 to TRBJ2-1, with TRBD2 identical over 11 bases. The CDR3 loop spans 16 amino acids. The germline gives CDR1 MGHDK, CDR2 SYGVNS. J lost 2 bases, V lost 4 bases, and 4 bases had no gene match. The CDR3 region is CASSATSGETYNEQFF. Here the CDR3 DNA reads TGTGCCAGCAGTGCGACTAGCGGGGAGACCTACAATGAGCAGTTCTTC.

This sequence joins TRBV7-2 and TRBJ1-1; the match to TRBD1 covers 7 bases. CDR1 is SGHTA, CDR2 FQGNSA, per germline. The V gene end was trimmed by 6 bases and the J gene end by 1 base; junction bases not matched to a gene: 2. This CDR3 has 13 residues. For the CDR3, the DNA is TGTGCCAGCAGAGGACAGGCGAACACTGAAGCTTTCTTT. It encodes CASRGQANTEAFF.

The chain couples TRBV28 to TRBJ2-3; unclear D gene. Germline V gives CDR1 MDHEN, CDR2 SYDVKM. CDR3 length equals 12 residues. V lost 7 bases, J lost 2 bases, and 7 bases lay in between. CDR3 region: CASNRFTDTQYF. The CDR3 DNA sequence: TGTGCCAGCAACAGATTCACAGATACGCAGTATTTT.

The J gene is TRBJ2-7, the V gene TRBV18, with 9 bases fitting TRBD1. With V trimmed by 6 bases and J by 2 bases, 5 bases remained unmatched. CDR1 is KGHSH, CDR2 LQKENI, per germline. The CDR3 has 14 residues. The CDR3 nucleotides are TGTGCCAGCTCGTTCACAGGGGGCCCCTACGAGCAGTACTTC. It specifies CASSFTGGPYEQYF.

CDR3 loop: CASSRLRDTGELFF. The CDR3 DNA sequence: TGTGCCAGCAGTCGACTCCGGGACACCGGGGAGCTGTTTTTT. This rearrangement joins TRBV6-6 to TRBJ2-2; D is undetermined. CDR1 MNHNY and CDR2 SVGAGI come from the germline V gene (reference sequence). Trimming removed 5 bases at V and 3 bases at J, with 10 bases between. The length of the CDR3 is 14 residues.

This clone was seen a few times. The rearrangement joins TRBV5-4 to TRBJ2-2; perhaps TRBD2 as D (6 bases). Germline V gene sequence: CDR1 SGHNT, CDR2 YYREEE (reference sequence). CDR3 size: 16 residues. V was cut by 3 bases and J by 6 bases, with 18 bases left in between. In DNA, the CDR3 is TGTGCCAGCAGCTCCGCGGGATTTAGGCAGGCCGGGGAGCTGTTTTTT. This encodes CASSSAGFRQAGELFF.

The chain carries TRBV4-1 and TRBJ2-1; D may be TRBD2 (7 bases). Germline V gene data show CDR1 as MGHRA and CDR2 as YSYEKL. The CDR3 runs to 16 residues. V lost 3 bases to trimming and J lost 7 bases, with 19 bases between them. This chain's CDR3 is CASSHPGAGAQNEQFF. The CDR3 DNA is TGCGCCAGCAGCCACCCGGGGGCGGGGGCCCAAAATGAGCAGTTCTTC.

The gene calls are TRBV9 and TRBJ2-5; perhaps TRBD2 as D (7 bases). The CDR3 is made up of 15 amino acids. Per germline, CDR1 SGDLS and CDR2 YYNGEE. Trimming removed 0 bases from V and 2 bases from J, with 11 bases in between. This chain's CDR3 is CASSVGEGGQETQYF. CDR3 DNA: TGTGCCAGCAGCGTAGGGGAGGGGGGACAAGAGACCCAGTACTTC.